The next 32 T cell receptor beta chains were all read from a single sample in a study of yellow fever vaccine responses in identical twins. TCRdb redid the calling of the RT-PCR reads with MiXCR, one entry per CDR3 protein. The sample contains roughly 20,000 distinct CDR3 sequences, less than 75% of which appear only once. The source material was T cells from blood (PBMCs), unsorted or a sorted subset (not recorded which), sampled before or after yellow fever vaccination (not recorded which). The receptors come from a woman aged 18-30 years who received the yellow fever vaccine.

This clonotype was detected only a few times. The chain joins TRBV15 to TRBJ2-1; TRBD2 is a possible D gene (6 bases). Trimming cost V 0 bases and J 0 bases, with 12 bases left between them. CDR3 length equals 17 residues. Germline values: CDR1 LNHNV, CDR2 YYDKDF (reference sequence). CDR3 coding DNA: TGTGCCACCAGCAGAGATCCCCCCGGGGGCTCCTACAATGAGCAGTTCTTC. As protein: CATSRDPPGGSYNEQFF.

The rearrangement uses TRBV29-1 and TRBJ2-5; 8 nucleotides match TRBD2. The germline gives CDR1 SQVTM, CDR2 ANQGSEA. The V segment lost 0 bases and the J segment 1 base; nucleotides outside the gene matches: 7. CDR3 length equals 16 residues. CDR3 nucleotide sequence: TGCAGCGTTGAAGATTACGAACTAGCGGTCCAAGAGACCCAGTACTTC. Its translation is CSVEDYELAVQETQYF.

The chain is built from TRBV9 and TRBJ2-2; D is undetermined. In germline, CDR1 is SGDLS, CDR2 YYNGEE. The ends were cut back, 4 bases at V and 1 base at J, with 14 bases in the middle. The CDR3 is 16 amino acids. In DNA form, the CDR3 reads TGTGCCAGCAGCCCCCGCACTAACCTGAACACCGGGGAGCTGTTTTTT. Translated: CASSPRTNLNTGELFF.

The chain links TRBV12-3 or TRBV12-4 to TRBJ1-5, with D unresolved. The germline V and J ends were trimmed by 4 bases and 4 bases, with 8 bases remaining between them. CDR3 length equals 13 residues. The CDR3 sequence: CASSYVWNQPQHF. The CDR3 DNA is TGTGCCAGCAGTTACGTGTGGAATCAGCCCCAGCATTTT.

The chain joins TRBV19 to TRBJ1-5; TRBD1 matches 8 bases. V trimming: 4 bases; J trimming: 3 bases; junction bases outside the gene matches: 5. Per the germline V gene, CDR1 is LNHDA and CDR2 is SQIVND (reference sequence). This CDR3 is built from 15 residues. The CDR3 reads CASSTGDRPNQPQHF. CDR3 bases: TGTGCCAGTAGTACTGGGGACAGGCCCAATCAGCCCCAGCATTTT.

This chain joins TRBV7-6 and TRBJ2-3; 11 bases are shared with TRBD2. The ends lost 5 bases at V and 5 bases at J; junction bases unmatched: 9. The CDR3 sequence is 16 residues long. Germline CDR1 and CDR2: SGHVS and FNYEAQ. CDR3 DNA sequence: TGTGCCAGCAGCCTGTCGACTAGCGGGGTTGGAGATACGCAGTATTTT. Translation: CASSLSTSGVGDTQYF.

This sequence joins TRBV11-3 and TRBJ2-3, with 7 bases identical to TRBD2. Germline lookup yields CDR1 SGHNT and CDR2 YENEEA. The V gene end was trimmed by 0 bases and the J gene end by 2 bases; junction bases not matched to a gene: 5. The CDR3 totals 16 residues. Here the CDR3 DNA reads TGTGCCAGCAGCTTAGAGGTAGCGGGCATCACAGATACGCAGTATTTT. Protein: CASSLEVAGITDTQYF.

In the case of this clonotype: Germline and junction disagree at one end, which may indicate a read error. The genes are TRBV18 and TRBJ1-1; 7 bases match TRBD1. Germline CDR1 KGHSH, CDR2 LQKENI. The CDR3 is 11 amino acids. The CDR3 DNA reads as TGTGCCAGCTCCCCCCAATTAGGGGGCCCGTTT. Translating gives CASSPQLGGPF. The whole variable domain, remainder taken from reference TRBV18 and TRBJ1-1, is NAGVMQNPRHLVRRRGQEARLRCSPMKGHSHVYWYRQLPEEGLKFMVYLQKENIIDESGMPKERFSAEFPKEGPSILRIQQVVRGDSAAYFCASSPQLGGPFGQGTRLTVV.

The V call is TRBV3-1, the J call TRBJ2-5; D unresolved. V lost 1 base, J lost 5 bases, and 5 bases lay in between. The CDR3 spans 12 residues. The germline CDR1 and CDR2 sequences are LGHDT and YNNKEL (reference sequence). The CDR3 loop reads CASSQGRETQYF. The CDR3 coding sequence is TGTGCCAGCAGCCAAGGTCGGGAGACCCAGTACTTC.

The chain combines TRBV7-2 with TRBJ2-1; 8 positions match TRBD2. There are 15 residues in the CDR3. Unmatched junction bases numbered 6, after V lost 3 bases and J lost 5 bases. CDR1 is SGHTA, CDR2 FQGNSA, per germline. The CDR3 nucleotides read TGTGCCAGCAGCTTGATAGCGGGAATCAACAATGAGCAGTTCTTC. Residues: CASSLIAGINNEQFF.

This chain connects TRBV4-1 to TRBJ2-2; no clear D gene. The V end was cut by 0 bases, the J end by 7 bases, with 9 bases between. The germline CDR1 and CDR2 sequences are MGHRA and YSYEKL. This CDR3 spans 14 amino acids. CDR3 residues: CASSQESLDGELFF. The DNA of the CDR3 is TGCGCCAGCAGCCAAGAGTCGTTAGACGGGGAGCTGTTTTTT.

The count of this clonotype is one. This chain links TRBV25-1 with TRBJ1-5; D gene unclear. Germline CDR1 is MGHDK and CDR2 is SYGVNS. V lost 1 base, J lost 7 bases, and 11 bases lay in between. CDR3 length: 14 amino acids. CDR3 sequence (DNA): TGTGCCAGCAGTGAATCAGGCAGTGGGCAGCCCCAGCATTTT. Translating gives CASSESGSGQPQHF.

V and J are TRBV2 and TRBJ2-3; maybe TRBD1 (5 bases). The V gene lost 8 bases and the J gene lost 3 bases, with 12 bases spanning the gap. The CDR3 runs to 13 residues. CDR1 and CDR2 (germline): SNHLY, FYNNEI. The CDR3 here is CASRIRVTDTQYF. CDR3 bases: TGTGCCAGCCGGATCAGGGTAACAGATACGCAGTATTTT.

This rearrangement joins TRBV6-1 to TRBJ1-1; no clear D. Trimming removed 8 bases at V and 4 bases at J, with 17 bases between. Looked up from germline, CDR1 is MNHNS and CDR2 is SASEGT. The CDR3 length is 14 residues. DNA of the CDR3: TGTGCCAGCGGACGCCGCGGGGTGGTCACTGAAGCTTTCTTT. Protein sequence: CASGRRGVVTEAFF.

This clonotype was counted only a few times. The chain couples TRBV10-3 to TRBJ1-6, with 8 bases fitting TRBD1. The germline CDR1 and CDR2 sequences are ENHRY and SYGVKD. Unmatched junction bases numbered 2, after V lost 2 bases and J lost 5 bases. This CDR3 has 15 amino acids. For the CDR3, the DNA is TGTGCCATCAGTGAGCAGACAGGGGATAATTCACCCCTCCACTTT. Encoded protein: CAISEQTGDNSPLHF.

There are a few counts of this clonotype. V usage is TRBV6-1 and J usage is TRBJ1-5; no clear D gene. The germline V gene has CDR1 MNHNS and CDR2 SASEGT. Trimming took off 7 bases at V and 5 bases at J, with 12 bases between the two ends. The CDR3 sequence is 13 residues long. CDR3 sequence: CASIQEADQPQHF. The CDR3, as DNA: TGTGCCAGCATTCAGGAAGCAGATCAGCCCCAGCATTTT.

The chain recombines TRBV11-3 with TRBJ2-5, with 7 bases matching TRBD1. The CDR3 spans 13 residues. The germline V gene encodes CDR1 SGHNT and CDR2 YENEEA. Trimming took 5 bases from V and 4 from J; bases not matched to a gene: 4. CDR3 sequence (DNA): TGTGCCAGCAGCAACCGGGACAGAGAGACCCAGTACTTC. Translation gives CASSNRDRETQYF.

The rearrangement joins TRBV10-3 to TRBJ1-1; D is undetermined. Germline CDR1 reads ENHRY; CDR2 reads SYGVKD. The CDR3 covers 15 residues. V was shortened by 0 bases and J by 0 bases, with 8 bases between the two germline ends. The CDR3 is CAISESGLMNTEAFF. The CDR3 nucleotides are TGTGCCATCAGTGAGTCAGGACTTATGAACACTGAAGCTTTCTTT.

This chain uses TRBV10-3 with TRBJ1-1; D is possibly TRBD1 (6 bases). Trimming cost V 5 bases and J 8 bases, with 18 bases left between them. The CDR3 runs 14 residues. The V gene's germline CDR1 is ENHRY and CDR2 SYGVKD. This CDR3 is CAISTGGAGGEAFF. The CDR3 nucleotides read TGTGCCATCAGTACTGGGGGCGCCGGGGGAGAAGCTTTCTTT.

The J gene is TRBJ1-3, the V gene TRBV5-1; weak D call: TRBD1 (5 bases). Trimming took 1 base from V and 4 from J, leaving 12 bases between them. Germline values: CDR1 SGHRS, CDR2 YFSETQ. The CDR3 runs 15 residues. CDR3 region: CASSLPGPTGNTIYF. In nucleotides, the CDR3 is TGCGCCAGCAGCTTGCCAGGGCCGACAGGAAACACCATATATTTT.

The J gene is TRBJ1-1, the V gene TRBV24-1; D perhaps matches TRBD1 (5 bases). The germline V and J ends were trimmed by 7 bases and 1 base, with 12 bases remaining between them. Germline assignment: CDR1 KGHDR and CDR2 SFDVKD. The CDR3 sequence is 14 residues long. CDR3 sequence: CATSGGAENTEAFF. The CDR3 region has the DNA TGTGCCACCAGCGGGGGAGCAGAGAACACTGAAGCTTTCTTT.

This rearrangement joins TRBV18 to TRBJ2-5, with 10 positions matching TRBD2. This CDR3 spans 17 amino acids. The germline V gene has CDR1 KGHSH and CDR2 LQKENI. V trimming: 2 bases; J trimming: 5 bases; junction bases outside the gene matches: 11. CDR3 amino acids: CASSPSSGGASGETQYF. DNA for the CDR3: TGTGCCAGCTCACCATCCAGCGGGGGGGCGTCTGGCGAGACCCAGTACTTC.

This chain links TRBV12-3 or TRBV12-4 with TRBJ2-2, with 8 bases fitting TRBD1. Losses at the gene ends were 3 bases for V and 5 bases for J; bases not matched to a gene: 8. CDR3 size: 16 residues. The CDR3 loop is CASSFVPGGYTGELFF. The CDR3 DNA reads TGTGCCAGCAGTTTCGTCCCAGGGGGCTATACCGGGGAGCTGTTTTTT.

The chain couples TRBV29-1 to TRBJ2-1; TRBD1 matches at 7 bases. Germline CDR1 is SQVTM and CDR2 is ANQGSEA. The trim removed 4 bases at V and 6 bases at J, leaving 18 bases unmatched. The length of the CDR3 is 17 residues. CDR3 sequence (DNA): TGCAGCGTTGTTTATCCCCGGGGACAGCGGACCTCCAATGAGCAGTTCTTC. Translation gives CSVVYPRGQRTSNEQFF.

The rearrangement links TRBV11-2 to TRBJ1-4, with 7 bases fitting TRBD1. Germline CDR1 and CDR2: SGHAT and FQNNGV. CDR3 size: 15 residues. Trimming at V came to 5 bases and at J to 0 bases, leaving 3 bases not matched to a gene. The chain's CDR3 is CASSRDRATNEKLFF. CDR3 sequence (DNA): TGTGCCAGCAGCCGCGACAGGGCAACTAATGAAAAACTGTTTTTT.

The J gene is TRBJ1-1, the V gene TRBV15; D unresolved. Germline loops: CDR1 LNHNV, CDR2 YYDKDF (reference sequence). Trimming left V 2 bases short and J 3 bases short, with 4 bases between. CDR3 size: 12 residues. CDR3 DNA: TGTGCCACCAGCAGAATCGACACTGAAGCTTTCTTT. Its protein product is CATSRIDTEAFF.

V is TRBV29-1 and J is TRBJ2-3, with D uncertain. Trimming took off 4 bases at V and 2 bases at J, with 7 bases between the two ends. The germline V gene encodes CDR1 SQVTM and CDR2 ANQGSEA. The CDR3 runs to 12 residues. CDR3 bases: TGCAGCGTTGTAGCAAACACAGATACGCAGTATTTT. Its protein product is CSVVANTDTQYF.

The chain has TRBV9 and TRBJ1-1, with D unresolved. Germline values: CDR1 SGDLS, CDR2 YYNGEE. The V gene lost 6 bases and the J gene lost 1 base, with 13 bases spanning the gap. The CDR3 covers 14 residues. CDR3 in amino acids: CASKAGLGNTEAFF. DNA of the CDR3: TGTGCCAGCAAGGCGGGTCTGGGGAACACTGAAGCTTTCTTT.

This clonotype was counted only a few times. This sequence joins TRBV9 and TRBJ2-1; 9 bases line up with TRBD2. Germline CDR1 SGDLS, CDR2 YYNGEE. This CDR3 has 17 amino acids. The junction had 12 bases not matched to a gene; V was cut back by 4 bases and J by 4 bases. The CDR3 spells CASSSPRLTSGYNEQFF. DNA for the CDR3: TGTGCCAGCAGCTCCCCAAGGCTGACTAGCGGTTACAATGAGCAGTTCTTC.

The chain employs TRBV20-1 and TRBJ2-7; TRBD2 is a possible D gene (5 bases). Trimming removed 3 bases at V and 3 bases at J, with 12 bases between. This CDR3 spans 13 amino acids. Germline CDR1 is DFQATT and CDR2 is SNEGSKA (reference sequence). CDR3 sequence reads: CSASRLASYEQYF. In nucleotides, the CDR3 is TGCAGTGCTAGTCGTCTAGCTAGCTACGAGCAGTACTTC.

Of note for this clonotype: Its ends do not fully match the called genes, so a read error is possible. J is TRBJ2-2 and V is TRBV11-3, with a weak D call TRBD2 (5 bases). The CDR3 has 13 amino acids. Germline V gives CDR1 SGHNT, CDR2 YENEEA. CDR3 sequence: CASSQRYTGELFF. CDR3 nucleotides: TGCGCCAGCAGCCAGCGCTACACCGGGGAGTTGTTTTTT.

The V call is TRBV7-1, the J call TRBJ2-1; the D gene could be TRBD1 or TRBD2 (5 bases each). TRBV7-1 is marked as an open reading frame, function uncertain. The CDR3 is 15 residues long. Trimming pared 5 bases from V and 9 bases from J, leaving 20 bases between. The CDR3 coding sequence is TGTGCCAGCAGCCCAGGGACCCGGGGCACTAGTGAGCAGTTCTTC. This sequence encodes CASSPGTRGTSEQFF.